This passage covers 21 T cell receptor beta chains from one sample sequenced in a study of cytomegalovirus exposure and HLA in healthy donors. The PCR was carried out with 60 Vbeta primers and 13 Jbeta primers. The method was immunoSEQ multiplex PCR; TCRdb's version includes in-frame clones alone and lacks a portion of them. The sample consists of tens of thousands of clones, roughly two thirds of them appearing once. The sample taken for sequencing was PBMCs. The receptors here all came from a man under 40 in good health and CMV-seronegative.

This clone has just a few counts. The germline gene is not matched at one end of the junction; a read error may be the cause. The chain has TRBV6-5 and TRBJ1-1; TRBD1 matches 9 bases. The CDR3 sequence is 13 residues long. Germline CDR1 and CDR2: MNHEY and SVGAGI. The CDR3 loop is CASSYTGGGGASF. CDR3 in DNA: TGTGCCAGCAGTTACACAGGGGGCGGTGGGGCCTCTTTT.

This clone was counted a few times. The chain recombines TRBV6-5 with TRBJ2-5, with TRBD1 matching over 7 bases. The CDR3 runs 14 residues. Germline assignment: CDR1 MNHEY and CDR2 SVGAGI. V was clipped by 4 bases and J by 2 bases; unmatched bases: 4. The CDR3 nucleotides read TGTGCCAGCAGTTCCCTGACAGGGCAAGAGACCCAGTACTTC. Protein sequence: CASSSLTGQETQYF.

The rearrangement uses TRBV7-8 and TRBJ2-1; 10 bases line up with TRBD2. This CDR3 has 17 residues. The junction had 18 bases not matched to a gene; V was cut back by 6 bases and J by 10 bases. In germline, CDR1 is SGHVS, CDR2 FQNEAQ. CDR3 DNA sequence: TGTGCCAGCAGTTTATCAACTAGCGGGGCTAGAGGGCACGAGCAGTTCTTC. As protein: CASSLSTSGARGHEQFF.

The chain employs TRBV7-9 and TRBJ1-5; maybe TRBD1 (5 bases). Germline values: CDR1 SEHNR, CDR2 FQNEAQ (reference sequence). V was shortened by 5 bases and J by 7 bases, with 12 bases between the two germline ends. This CDR3 is built from 13 residues. In nucleotides, the CDR3 is TGTGCCAGCAGCCAGGGCGCTGAGCAGCCCCAGCATTTT. As protein: CASSQGAEQPQHF.

In its sample, this clone ranks as medium-sized. The CDR3 reads CASSRWTSGEETQYF. In nucleotides, the CDR3 is TGCGCCAGCAGCCGCTGGACTAGCGGGGAAGAGACCCAGTACTTC. The chain has TRBV4-1 and TRBJ2-5; 12 nucleotides align to TRBD2. Germline V gene data show CDR1 as MGHRA and CDR2 as YSYEKL. The V and J ends lost 4 bases and 3 bases, in that order; junction bases with no gene match: 3. The CDR3 length is 15 residues.

The J gene is TRBJ1-2, the V gene TRBV5-4, with D unresolved. Trimming stripped 3 bases from V and 8 bases from J, with 20 bases between. CDR1 SGHNT and CDR2 YYREEE come from the germline V gene (reference sequence). The CDR3 totals 15 residues. The CDR3 reads CASSSLTSPRGGYTF. The CDR3 nucleotides read TGTGCCAGCAGCTCGCTGACGAGCCCCCGGGGAGGCTACACCTTC.

J is TRBJ2-5 and V is TRBV25-1; 7 bases are a match to TRBD1. The CDR3 runs to 15 residues. V lost 3 bases and J lost 5; bases outside the gene matches: 9. CDR1 MGHDK and CDR2 SYGVNS come from the germline V gene. In DNA, the CDR3 is TGTGCCAGCAGTGACTCTCGACAGGGTGGGGAGACCCAGTACTTC. Its translation is CASSDSRQGGETQYF.

The V gene is TRBV4-2, the J gene TRBJ1-4, with a tentative D call TRBD1 (5 bases). Germline CDR1 LGHNA, CDR2 YNFKEQ. V gave up 1 base and J gave up 4 bases, with 13 bases separating them. The length of the CDR3 is 16 residues. The CDR3 protein is CASSQALHQGNEKLFF. The CDR3 DNA sequence: TGTGCCAGCAGCCAAGCACTCCACCAGGGTAATGAAAAACTGTTTTTT.

The chain uses TRBV15 and TRBJ1-4; weak D call: TRBD1 (5 bases). V was shortened by 1 base and J by 7 bases, with 13 bases between the two germline ends. The germline CDR1 and CDR2 sequences are LNHNV and YYDKDF (reference sequence). This CDR3 is 15 amino acids long. The CDR3 protein is CATSRGSREVEKLFF. In DNA form, the CDR3 reads TGTGCCACCAGCAGAGGGTCCAGGGAGGTTGAAAAACTGTTTTTT.

This clone was detected a few times. The rearrangement joins TRBV4-2 to TRBJ2-5, with D tentatively TRBD2 (6 bases). Trimming removed 0 bases from V and 4 bases from J, with 12 bases in between. Germline V gene sequence: CDR1 LGHNA, CDR2 YNFKEQ. CDR3 size: 15 residues. The CDR3 loop reads CASSQDRGSLETQYF. In nucleotides, the CDR3 is TGTGCCAGCAGCCAAGATCGGGGGTCGCTAGAGACCCAGTACTTC.

The chain's CDR3 is CASSLRGIAGESDTQYF. CDR3 bases: TGCGCCAGCAGCCTCAGAGGGATTGCAGGGGAATCAGATACGCAGTATTTT. The V call is TRBV4-1, the J call TRBJ2-3; a weak D match, TRBD1 (6 bases). The V end lost 4 bases, the J end lost 4 bases, and 21 bases lay between the germline ends. This CDR3 has 17 amino acids. Germline loops: CDR1 MGHRA, CDR2 YSYEKL.

The chain carries TRBV6-1 and TRBJ2-7; D is unresolved. The CDR3 runs to 12 residues. The germline CDR1 and CDR2 sequences are MNHNS and SASEGT. Trimming left V 2 bases short and J 7 bases short, with 9 bases between. This chain's CDR3 is CASSESVTEQYF. CDR3 coding DNA: TGTGCCAGCAGTGAATCGGTCACGGAGCAGTACTTC.

The chain combines TRBV5-6 with TRBJ1-1, with D possibly being TRBD1 (5 bases). Germline loops: CDR1 SGHDT, CDR2 YYEEEE. The CDR3 runs 16 residues. Trimming cost V 0 bases and J 2 bases, with 14 bases left between them. In DNA form, the CDR3 reads TGTGCCAGCAGCTTGGGTGGAAGGGGCCCCAACACTGAAGCTTTCTTT. This gives the protein CASSLGGRGPNTEAFF.

The chain joins TRBV7-8 to TRBJ2-3; TRBD2 might be the D (5 bases). V lost 8 bases, J lost 3 bases, and 12 bases lay in between. The CDR3 is 13 residues long. CDR1 is SGHVS and CDR2 is FQNEAQ in the germline V gene. The CDR3 here is CASVLRVTDTQYF. As DNA, the CDR3 is TGTGCCAGCGTCCTGAGGGTGACAGATACGCAGTATTTT.

This chain links TRBV6-1 with TRBJ1-6; D perhaps matches TRBD1 (5 bases). Between the trimmed V and J ends, which lost 2 bases and 7 bases, there was a span of 15 bases. This CDR3 has 16 residues. CDR1 is MNHNS and CDR2 is SASEGT in the germline V gene. CDR3 DNA: TGTGCCAGCAGTGAACAGGGCTCAAGTGGCAATTCACCCCTCCACTTT. Amino acids: CASSEQGSSGNSPLHF.

The genes are TRBV10-1 and TRBJ2-7, with 9 bases matching TRBD2. Germline lookup yields CDR1 WNHNN and CDR2 SYGVQD (reference sequence). The CDR3 runs to 16 residues. Losses at the gene ends were 0 bases for V and 4 bases for J; bases not matched to a gene: 7. In DNA form, the CDR3 reads TGCGCCAGCAGTGAGTCAAGGCCTAGCGGGACATACGAGCAGTACTTC. It specifies CASSESRPSGTYEQYF.

The J gene is TRBJ2-7, the V gene TRBV28, with D maybe TRBD1 (5 bases). The V end lost 8 bases, the J end lost 2 bases, and 10 bases lay between the germline ends. The CDR3 is 12 amino acids. The germline V gene encodes CDR1 MDHEN and CDR2 SYDVKM. The CDR3 reads CASGREAYEQYF. CDR3 nucleotide sequence: TGTGCCAGCGGCAGGGAAGCCTACGAGCAGTACTTC. The complete variable domain, with remaining parts taken from reference TRBV28 and TRBJ2-7, reads DVKVTQSSRYLVKRTGEKVFLECVQDMDHENMFWYRQDPGLGLRLIYFSYDVKMKEKGDIPEGYSVSREKKERFSLILESASTNQTSMYLCASGREAYEQYFGPGTRLTVT.

J is TRBJ2-7 and V is TRBV7-6; TRBD2 is a possible D gene (5 bases). Trimming left V 4 bases short and J 4 bases short, with 14 bases between. CDR3 length equals 14 residues. Germline CDR1 and CDR2: SGHVS and FNYEAQ. The DNA for the CDR3 is TGTGCCAGCAGCTCCGGGGAGCGCAAGTACGAGCAGTACTTC. Its protein product is CASSSGERKYEQYF.

The chain carries TRBV27 and TRBJ1-1; D is possibly TRBD1 (5 bases). V dropped 5 bases and J dropped 5 bases, with 15 bases sitting between them. This CDR3 has 14 residues. CDR1 is MNHEY and CDR2 is SMNVEV in the germline V gene (reference sequence). CDR3 sequence reads: CASSPGTGGTEAFF. The CDR3 nucleotides are TGTGCCAGCAGTCCTGGGACTGGAGGGACTGAAGCTTTCTTT.

This chain connects TRBV6-5 to TRBJ1-4, with TRBD1 matching over 11 bases. CDR3 length: 15 residues. Germline CDR1 MNHEY, CDR2 SVGAGI. The V and J ends lost 2 bases and 11 bases, in that order; junction bases with no gene match: 7. CDR3 loop: CASSYLGTGGWKLFF. The DNA for the CDR3 is TGTGCCAGCAGTTACCTAGGGACAGGGGGATGGAAACTGTTTTTT.

This clone has a single count. This chain connects TRBV2 to TRBJ2-2; TRBD1 might be the D (6 bases). V dropped 6 bases and J dropped 5 bases, with 10 bases sitting between them. Germline CDR1 and CDR2: SNHLY and FYNNEI. The CDR3 is 13 residues long. The CDR3 DNA sequence: TGTGCCAGCAGGACTCAGGGGACCGGGGAGCTGTTTTTT. Its translation is CASRTQGTGELFF. Variable domain in full (rest from reference TRBV2 and TRBJ2-2): EPEVTQTPSHQVTQMGQEVILRCVPISNHLYFYWYRQILGQKVEFLVSFYNNEISEKSEIFDDQFSVERPDGSNFTLKIRSTKLEDSAMYFCASRTQGTGELFFGEGSRLTVL.